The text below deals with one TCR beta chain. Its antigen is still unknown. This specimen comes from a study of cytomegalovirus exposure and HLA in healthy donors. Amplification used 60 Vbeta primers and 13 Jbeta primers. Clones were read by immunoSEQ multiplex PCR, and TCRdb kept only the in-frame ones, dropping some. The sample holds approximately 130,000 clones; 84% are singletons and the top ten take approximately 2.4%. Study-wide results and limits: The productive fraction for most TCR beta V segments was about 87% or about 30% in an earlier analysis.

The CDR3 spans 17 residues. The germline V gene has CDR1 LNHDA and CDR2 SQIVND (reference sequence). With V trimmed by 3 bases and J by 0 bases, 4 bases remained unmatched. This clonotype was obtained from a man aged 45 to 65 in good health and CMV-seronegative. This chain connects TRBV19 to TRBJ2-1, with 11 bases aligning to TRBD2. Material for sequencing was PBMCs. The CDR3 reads CASSISSGGFSYNEQFF. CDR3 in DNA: TGTGCCAGTAGTATCTCTAGCGGGGGGTTCTCCTACAATGAGCAGTTCTTC.